Listed here are 28 T cell receptor beta chains from one sample, sequenced in a study of blood T cell repertoires in COVID-19. Measured with immunoSEQ multiplex PCR; TCRdb has only the in-frame clones, and not every one. The sample lists 100,000 to 120,000 clones, approximately 85% seen once, with around 5.5% in the top ten. Material for sequencing was peripheral blood. These receptor sequences come from a woman between 55 and 75 years old with COVID-19, enrolled during active disease.

This CDR3 is CASSLNAGQPQHF. The CDR3 nucleotides read TGTGCCAGCAGTTTAAACGCGGGTCAGCCCCAGCATTTT. The gene calls are TRBV27 and TRBJ1-5; D ambiguous. Germline V gene lookup returns CDR1 MNHEY and CDR2 SMNVEV (reference sequence). V lost 2 bases to trimming and J lost 6 bases, with 8 bases between them. The CDR3 extends over 13 amino acids.

The chain combines TRBV19 with TRBJ1-6; possible D gene TRBD1, 5 bases. The length of the CDR3 is 16 residues. CDR1 and CDR2 (germline): LNHDA, SQIVND (reference sequence). V shed 8 bases and J shed 1 base, with 15 bases lying between them. The CDR3 nucleotides read TGTGCCAGTTCGGATCCTCAGGGTTCCTATAATTCACCCCTCCACTTT. It codes for CASSDPQGSYNSPLHF.

With respect to this clone: The junction departs from the called germline gene at one end, perhaps through a read error. The V gene is TRBV6-2 or TRBV6-3, the J gene TRBJ1-5; TRBD1 aligns across 8 bases. The germline CDR1 and CDR2 sequences are MNHEY and SVGEGT. This CDR3 contains 13 residues. The CDR3 reads CASSYPRTGRLLF. CDR3 nucleotides: TGTGCCAGCAGTTACCCCCGGACAGGGAGACTCCTTTTT.

This chain connects TRBV3-1 (or the pseudogene TRBV3-2) to TRBJ2-2, with 8 bases that match TRBD2. From germline, CDR1 is LGHDT and CDR2 YNNKEL (reference sequence). V dropped 5 bases and J dropped 5; count of bases not matched to a gene: 7. This CDR3 contains 15 residues. CDR3 DNA sequence: TGTGCCAGCAGCGGCGGGGGGCCAAGTACCGGGGAGCTGTTTTTT. Protein: CASSGGGPSTGELFF.

V usage is TRBV5-6 and J usage is TRBJ1-2, with D hard to call. There are 14 residues in the CDR3. Trimming removed 4 bases from V and 2 bases from J, with 12 bases in between. The germline gives CDR1 SGHDT, CDR2 YYEEEE. The CDR3 here is CASSPLGRNYGYTF. CDR3 nucleotide sequence: TGTGCCAGCAGCCCGCTTGGCAGAAACTATGGCTACACCTTC.

The chain carries TRBV14 and TRBJ1-1; a possible D gene is TRBD1 (5 bases). The V gene's germline CDR1 is SGHDN and CDR2 FVKESK. The CDR3 spans 15 residues. The V and J ends lost 3 bases and 0 bases respectively, with 11 bases between them. The CDR3, as DNA: TGTGCCAGCAGCCACGCAGGGCTAATGAACACTGAAGCTTTCTTT. Amino acid sequence: CASSHAGLMNTEAFF.

The rearrangement joins TRBV6-2 or TRBV6-3 to TRBJ1-2; 8 positions agree with TRBD1. The CDR3 length is 13 residues. The V and J ends lost 0 bases and 8 bases, in that order; junction bases with no gene match: 2. The germline V gene encodes CDR1 MNHEY and CDR2 SVGEGT. CDR3 amino acids: CASSYSDRDGYTF. The CDR3 region has the DNA TGTGCCAGCAGTTACTCGGACAGGGACGGCTACACCTTC.

The chain carries TRBV29-1 and TRBJ1-1, with 9 bases fitting TRBD1. J was trimmed by 4 bases and V by 6 bases; bases with no gene match: 9. The CDR3 is made up of 14 amino acids. The germline V gene encodes CDR1 SQVTM and CDR2 ANQGSEA. This CDR3 is CSVVLGQGITEAFF. The CDR3 bases are TGCAGCGTGGTACTGGGACAGGGAATCACTGAAGCTTTCTTT.

V gene TRBV10-3 combines with J gene TRBJ1-4; D possibly corresponds to TRBD1 (5 bases). There are 14 residues in the CDR3. Germline V gene data show CDR1 as ENHRY and CDR2 as SYGVKD. V lost 6 bases and J lost 12, with 20 bases in between. In DNA, the CDR3 is TGTGCCATCAGCATTGCGGGGGGGGAAGGGCAACTGTTTTTT. Its translation is CAISIAGGEGQLFF.

This sequence joins TRBV15 and TRBJ1-2; 8 positions match TRBD1. CDR1 and CDR2 from the germline V gene are LNHNV and YYDKDF (reference sequence). The CDR3 covers 21 residues. J lost 4 bases, V lost 5 bases, and 27 bases had no gene match. The chain's CDR3 is CATSENRDRSLYILRGYGYTF. CDR3 coding DNA: TGTGCCACCAGCGAAAACCGGGACAGGTCCCTATATATACTCAGGGGCTATGGCTACACCTTC.

The chain is built from TRBV7-2 and TRBJ2-3, with 8 bases fitting TRBD2. The ends lost 1 base at V and 0 bases at J; junction bases unmatched: 9. This CDR3 is built from 18 residues. Germline loops: CDR1 SGHTA, CDR2 FQGNSA. The CDR3 is CASSLVGGGGGSTDTQYF. The CDR3 DNA sequence: TGTGCCAGCAGCTTAGTGGGTGGAGGCGGGGGGAGCACAGATACGCAGTATTTT.

V and J are TRBV30 and TRBJ2-4, with D possibly matching TRBD1 (6 bases). The germline V gene encodes CDR1 GTSNPN and CDR2 SVGIG (reference sequence). V lost 5 bases and J lost 0, with 23 bases in between. The CDR3 covers 18 residues. The CDR3 region is CAWSLADSLILAKNIQYF. The DNA of the CDR3 is TGTGCCTGGTCCCTCGCGGACAGCTTAATACTAGCCAAAAACATTCAGTACTTC.

The CDR3 DNA sequence: TGTGCCAGCAGTGAACCGGGGTTCGGGAACAATCAGCCCCAGCATTTT. This sequence encodes CASSEPGFGNNQPQHF. This chain links TRBV2 with TRBJ1-5; D remains unclear. The CDR3 consists of 16 residues. With 2 bases removed from V and 3 bases from J, the gap between germline ends came to 14 bases. CDR1 is SNHLY and CDR2 is FYNNEI in the germline V gene.

The genes are TRBV19 and TRBJ1-2; D gene ambiguous. This CDR3 has 13 residues. Looked up from germline, CDR1 is LNHDA and CDR2 is SQIVND (reference sequence). The V end lost 9 bases, the J end lost 5 bases, and 16 bases lay between the germline ends. For the CDR3, the DNA is TGTGCCAGCGGGGAGGACGGACCTTATGGCTACACCTTC. Amino acid sequence: CASGEDGPYGYTF.

CDR3 coding DNA: TGTGCCAGCAGTTTCACATGGGAGCGGGGCGAAGCTTTCTTT. Translated: CASSFTWERGEAFF. The gene calls are TRBV27 and TRBJ1-1; TRBD1 is a possible D gene (5 bases). Germline V lookup: CDR1 MNHEY, CDR2 SMNVEV (reference sequence). The V gene lost 3 bases and the J gene lost 8 bases, with 16 bases spanning the gap. The CDR3 has 14 residues.

The chain links TRBV10-3 to TRBJ2-1; TRBD1 matches at 9 bases. Looked up from germline, CDR1 is ENHRY and CDR2 is SYGVKD. The V segment lost 3 bases and the J segment 5 bases; nucleotides outside the gene matches: 2. The CDR3 extends over 14 amino acids. CDR3 sequence reads: CAISDGTGNNEQFF. The CDR3 nucleotides are TGTGCCATCAGTGATGGGACAGGGAACAATGAGCAGTTCTTC.

This clone was observed once. The chain combines TRBV28 with TRBJ1-5, with D possibly matching TRBD1 (5 bases). Trimming pared 6 bases from V and 0 bases from J, leaving 15 bases between. Germline V lookup: CDR1 MDHEN, CDR2 SYDVKM. There are 16 residues in the CDR3. CDR3 nucleotide sequence: TGTGCCAGCAGCTCCCCGGACATTGATAGCAATCAGCCCCAGCATTTT. As protein: CASSSPDIDSNQPQHF.

The rearrangement uses TRBV19 and TRBJ1-2; D is uncertain. Trimming shortened V by 3 bases and J by 7 bases, and 9 bases separated the two germline ends. This CDR3 has 12 residues. Germline-derived CDR1 and CDR2 are LNHDA and SQIVND (reference sequence). The DNA of the CDR3 is TGTGCCAGTAGTATTGGAGTTAGTGGCTACACCTTC. This codes for CASSIGVSGYTF.

The J gene is TRBJ1-3, the V gene TRBV6-2 or TRBV6-3, with no clear D. V was pared by 0 bases and J by 3 bases, with 9 bases between. Per germline, CDR1 MNHEY and CDR2 SVGEGT. The CDR3 extends over 15 amino acids. The CDR3 DNA reads as TGTGCCAGCAGTTACTCGAGGGCGCGTGGAAACACCATATATTTT. The encoded protein is CASSYSRARGNTIYF.

This chain uses TRBV24-1 with TRBJ1-2; TRBD1 is a possible D gene (5 bases). The CDR3 runs to 13 residues. Germline CDR1 reads KGHDR; CDR2 reads SFDVKD. V was cut by 5 bases and J by 2 bases, with 8 bases left in between. CDR3 DNA: TGTGCCACCAGTGGGGACTGGAACTATGGCTACACCTTC. This codes for CATSGDWNYGYTF.

The CDR3 DNA is TGTGCCAGCAGCCAAGAGTCAGGGGGCCATGGCTACACCTTC. It encodes CASSQESGGHGYTF. The V call is TRBV14, the J call TRBJ1-2; TRBD1 aligns across 8 bases. The CDR3 runs to 14 residues. V shed 0 bases, J shed 6 bases, and the junction held 3 bases outside the gene matches. Germline CDR1 SGHDN, CDR2 FVKESK.

This chain connects TRBV7-2 to TRBJ1-1; a weak D match, TRBD1 (6 bases). The CDR3 sequence is 15 residues long. Germline values: CDR1 SGHTA, CDR2 FQGNSA. V lost 0 bases and J 13 bases, leaving 21 bases between the germline ends. The CDR3 DNA is TGTGCCAGCAGCTTAGCCGTTCGGCAGGGGAGCCTTATTTTCTTT. It translates to CASSLAVRQGSLIFF.

The rearrangement links TRBV4-2 to TRBJ1-6; possible D gene TRBD1, 5 bases. The V end lost 1 base, the J end lost 3 bases, and 13 bases lay between the germline ends. Germline CDR1 is LGHNA and CDR2 is YNFKEQ. The length of the CDR3 is 17 residues. DNA for the CDR3: TGTGCCAGCAGCCAAGTCGGGGGGGGAAACTATAATTCACCCCTCCACTTT. This sequence encodes CASSQVGGGNYNSPLHF.

This clone was seen only a few times. At the DNA level, this CDR3 is encoded by other sequences in the same sample as well. The rearrangement links TRBV3-1 (or the pseudogene TRBV3-2) to TRBJ1-1; a possible D gene is TRBD1 (5 bases). The ends were cut back, 1 base at V and 3 bases at J, with 9 bases in the middle. Germline assignment: CDR1 LGHDT and CDR2 YNNKEL (reference sequence). This CDR3 is 14 amino acids long. Written as DNA, the CDR3 is TGTGCCAGCAGCCAAGGCCCGGGGGACACTGAAGCTTTCTTT. Its protein product is CASSQGPGDTEAFF.

The V gene is TRBV1, the J gene TRBJ1-1; the D call TRBD1 from the table was never checked on the DNA. TRBV1 is marked as a pseudogene. There are 15 residues in the CDR3. The CDR3 here is CTSTPPWADNTEAFF. In nucleotides, the CDR3 is TGCACCAGCACCCCACCTTGGGCAGACAACACTGAAGCTTTCTTT.

The gene calls are TRBV7-9 and TRBJ1-2, with D tentatively TRBD1 (6 bases). The CDR3 contains 15 residues. The ends were cut back, 2 bases at V and 5 bases at J, with 15 bases in the middle. CDR1 is SEHNR and CDR2 is FQNEAQ in the germline V gene (reference sequence). Here the CDR3 reads CASSLSRGAGYGYTF. As DNA, the CDR3 is TGTGCCAGCAGCTTAAGTCGGGGGGCAGGGTATGGCTACACCTTC.

The chain employs TRBV18 and TRBJ2-3, with D perhaps TRBD2 (6 bases). The CDR3 contains 17 residues. CDR1 and CDR2 (germline): KGHSH, LQKENI. The V and J ends lost 6 bases and 0 bases respectively, with 19 bases between them. The CDR3 DNA follows: TGTGCCAGCTCTCAACTACCAGGAGGGGTGAGCACAGATACGCAGTATTTT. This gives the protein CASSQLPGGVSTDTQYF.

The chain recombines TRBV21-1 with TRBJ1-2; the D call TRBD1 from the table was never checked on the DNA. TRBV21-1 is listed as a pseudogene. This CDR3 has 18 amino acids. The CDR3: CASSKGTGPYRLGYGYTF. As DNA, the CDR3 is TGTGCCAGCAGCAAAGGCACAGGGCCCTACCGGTTAGGCTATGGCTACACCTTC.